This is a list of T cell receptor beta chains from one sample in a study of PD-L1 blockade in urothelial cancer. Assay used: immunoSEQ multiplex PCR; TCRdb lists only in-frame clones, some missing. Found here are 35,000 to 45,000 clones, more than 80% of them singletons; the top ten hold about 6.8%. The sample here was PBMCs, taken around atezolizumab (anti-PD-L1) treatment. These receptors were obtained from a man between 65 and 79 years old with urothelial cancer. The CDR3 runs from the conserved cysteine through the conserved F or W. D genes are given only for firm matches. Only some rows state a clone size, as once, few, many or a class for expanded clones.

d_gene | abundance | j_gene | v_gene | CDR3aa | CDR3nt
TRBD1 | NA | TRBJ2-7 | TRBV6-1 | CASTSGTGPNEQYF | TGTGCCAGCACCTCCGGGACAGGCCCCAACGAGCAGTACTTC
TRBD1 | NA | TRBJ1-2 | TRBV18 | CASSPPGQGKRGYGYTF | TGTGCCAGCTCACCACCGGGACAGGGGAAACGGGGCTATGGCTACACCTTC
NA | NA | TRBJ2-2 | TRBV5-1 | CASSRGEIGGELFF | TGCGCCAGCAGCCGCGGTGAGATAGGCGGGGAGCTGTTTTTT
TRBD2 | NA | TRBJ2-5 | TRBV6-5 | CASLPGLAGGETQYF | TGTGCCAGCTTACCGGGACTAGCGGGAGGAGAGACCCAGTACTTC
NA | once | TRBJ2-7 | TRBV9 | CASSVGVGGSYEQYF | TGTGCCAGCAGCGTAGGAGTAGGGGGCTCCTACGAGCAGTACTTC
TRBD2 | NA | TRBJ2-3 | TRBV10-1 | CASSETPGRSTDTQYF | TGCGCCAGCAGTGAGACCCCCGGGAGGAGCACAGATACGCAGTATTTT
TRBD1 | NA | TRBJ1-5 | TRBV2 | CASRVGQNSNQPQHF | TGTGCCAGCAGGGTGGGACAGAATAGCAATCAGCCCCAGCATTTT
NA | NA | TRBJ2-3 | TRBV29-1 | CSVDKGSGTDTQYF | TGCAGCGTTGACAAAGGGAGTGGTACAGATACGCAGTATTTT
TRBD2 | NA | TRBJ2-1 | TRBV6-6 | CASSYPTSGGYNEQFF | TGTGCCAGCAGTTATCCGACTAGCGGGGGATACAATGAGCAGTTCTTC
TRBD1 | NA | TRBJ1-2 | TRBV6-4 | CASRRGTDSYGYTF | TGTGCCAGCAGGAGGGGGACAGACTCATATGGCTACACCTTC
NA | NA | TRBJ2-7 | TRBV30 | CASNLLGGSTGEQYF | TGTGCCTCCAATTTGCTTGGCGGGAGTACAGGGGAGCAGTACTTC
TRBD2 | NA | TRBJ2-1 | TRBV19 | CASSIGTSGINEQFF | TGTGCCAGTAGTATTGGAACTAGCGGGATAAATGAGCAGTTCTTC
TRBD2 | NA | TRBJ2-1 | TRBV5-1 | CASSSKGREGSSYNEQFF | TGCGCCAGCAGCTCCAAGGGGCGGGAGGGCAGCTCCTACAATGAGCAGTTCTTC
TRBD2 | NA | TRBJ2-1 | TRBV19 | CASSIRSGTSGFEQFF | TGTGCCAGTAGTATCAGGTCCGGGACTAGCGGGTTTGAGCAGTTCTTC
TRBD1 | NA | TRBJ1-2 | TRBV30 | CAWGSNRGGGYGYTF | TGTGCCTGGGGTTCGAACAGGGGGGGCGGCTATGGCTACACCTTC
TRBD1 | NA | TRBJ2-5 | TRBV2 | CASRKRGQVQKTQYF | TGTGCCAGCAGAAAGAGGGGACAGGTCCAGAAGACCCAGTACTTC
TRBD2 | once | TRBJ2-1 | TRBV6-1 | CASSGSGRVYNEQFF | TGTGCCAGCAGCGGGAGCGGGAGGGTATACAATGAGCAGTTCTTC
TRBD1 | NA | TRBJ1-4 | TRBV4-1 | CASSQEITGVSEKLFF | TGCGCCAGCAGCCAAGAAATCACAGGGGTGAGCGAAAAACTGTTTTTT
NA | once | TRBJ1-5 | TRBV21-1 | CDILGDREDYSNQPQHF | TGCGACATTCTGGGGGACAGGGAGGATTATAGCAATCAGCCCCAGCATTTT
NA | NA | TRBJ1-3 | TRBV28 | CASSPPRRSGNTIYF | TGTGCCAGCAGCCCCCCCCGGCGGTCTGGAAACACCATATATTTT
NA | once | TRBJ1-1 | TRBV28 | CASSPIRGLRKRYTEAFF | TGTGCCAGCAGCCCTATTAGGGGACTCCGTAAAAGGTACACTGAAGCTTTCTTT
TRBD1 | NA | TRBJ1-2 | TRBV10-3 | CAIIPQGDYGYTF | TGTGCCATCATCCCACAGGGGGACTATGGCTACACCTTC
TRBD2 | once | TRBJ2-1 | TRBV28 | CASSVAGVYNEQFF | TGTGCCAGCAGTGTAGCGGGAGTGTACAATGAGCAGTTCTTC
NA | NA | TRBJ2-3 | TRBV7-2 | CASSLGMRNTDTQYF | TGTGCCAGCAGCTTAGGCATGAGAAATACAGATACGCAGTATTTT
NA | NA | TRBJ2-5 | TRBV19 | CASGNRGGWAETQYF | TGTGCCAGTGGAAACAGGGGAGGTTGGGCAGAGACCCAGTACTTC
NA | NA | TRBJ2-3 | TRBV9 | CASSVSGVYTDTQYF | TGTGCCAGCAGCGTTTCAGGTGTATACACAGATACGCAGTATTTT
NA | NA | TRBJ2-3 | TRBV11-1 | CASGGETGLGDTQYF | TGTGCCAGCGGTGGCGAAACAGGGTTGGGGGATACGCAGTATTTT
TRBD1 | NA | TRBJ2-3 | TRBV6-1 | CASSEQGQGARTDTQYF | TGTGCCAGCAGTGAACAGGGGCAGGGGGCGAGGACAGATACGCAGTATTTT
TRBD2 | once | TRBJ2-1 | TRBV7-3 | CASSLVPVAGPHNEQFF | TGTGCCAGCAGCTTAGTTCCGGTAGCGGGACCACACAATGAGCAGTTCTTC
NA | NA | TRBJ1-1 | TRBV6-9 | CASTRGAGGAGRGVNTEAFF | TGTGCCAGCACCCGGGGGGCCGGGGGCGCGGGTAGGGGCGTGAACACTGAAGCTTTCTTT
TRBD2 | NA | TRBJ2-2 | TRBV6-6 | CASSFSLAGTGELFF | TGTGCCAGCAGTTTTAGCCTAGCGGGCACCGGGGAGCTGTTTTTT
NA | NA | TRBJ2-5 | TRBV28 | CASRGAGETQYF | TGTGCCAGCAGGGGAGCGGGAGAGACCCAGTACTTC
NA | once | TRBJ2-5 | TRBV10-3 | CAIRDSSGAQETQYF | TGTGCCATCCGTGACAGCAGCGGAGCTCAAGAGACCCAGTACTTC
NA | NA | TRBJ2-7 | TRBV5-1 | CASSQGQPNPYEQYF | TGCGCCAGCAGTCAAGGACAGCCGAACCCCTACGAGCAGTACTTC
NA | NA | TRBJ1-3 | TRBV29-1 | CSTGGGLSGNTIYF | TGCAGCACCGGTGGGGGGTTGTCTGGAAACACCATATATTTT
NA | NA | TRBJ2-7 | TRBV2 | CASKKQAGNTLYEQYF | TGTGCCAGCAAAAAGCAGGCGGGGAACACCCTCTACGAGCAGTACTTC
TRBD1 | NA | TRBJ2-1 | TRBV5-4 | CASSYPDRDNEQFF | TGTGCCAGCAGCTATCCGGACAGGGACAATGAGCAGTTCTTC
TRBD2 | NA | TRBJ2-1 | TRBV7-2 | CASSTYLAGYYNEQFF | TGTGCCAGCAGCACCTACCTAGCGGGATATTACAATGAGCAGTTCTTC
NA | NA | TRBJ2-7 | TRBV7-8 | CASSSKTSSYEQYF | TGTGCCAGCAGCTCGAAAACAAGTTCCTACGAGCAGTACTTC
TRBD2 | NA | TRBJ2-7 | TRBV5-4 | CASSQTSGASYEQYF | TGTGCCAGCAGCCAGACTAGCGGGGCCTCCTACGAGCAGTACTTC